This T cell receptor (beta chain) was sequenced for a study of cytomegalovirus exposure and HLA in healthy donors. General study points: Analyzed later, association rates of TCRs varied across HLA loci, with DRB1 most and HLA-C fewest.

In the PCR, 60 Vbeta and 13 Jbeta primers were used. The table came from immunoSEQ multiplex PCR; TCRdb's copy has only in-frame clones and leaves some out. The sample shows around 200,000 clones, about 80% of them seen only once. This CDR3 region has 14 residues. With 6 bases clipped from V and 3 bases from J, the junction kept 4 bases outside the gene matches. Germline assignment: CDR1 SGHDN and CDR2 FVKESK. Concerning this clone: Antigen: not known.

The clonotype comes from a woman aged 50 to 60 in good health and CMV-seropositive. The rearrangement links TRBV14 to TRBJ1-4; the match to TRBD1 covers 7 bases. Sequenced: PBMCs. The DNA for the CDR3 is TGTGCCAGCAGTCGGGACAGATCTAATGAAAAACTGTTTTTT. It encodes CASSRDRSNEKLFF.